This T cell receptor (beta chain) was captured by sequencing in a study of blood T cells in healthy people across ages. PBMCs, at least 7 million per sample, were isolated. Combining a sample-barcoded 5' primer with a J-beta primer mix, a second PCR ran for roughly 7 to 12 cycles. Each sample provided no less than 2.5 million CDR3-containing paired-end reads. TCRdb passed the 5' RACE reads through MiXCR, listing each CDR3 protein once. The table lists about 1.1 million distinct CDR3 sequences, around two fifths of them singletons. Germline CDR1 is SEHNR and CDR2 is FQNEAQ (reference sequence). Deletions cut 1 base from V and 8 bases from J, with 11 bases between. The CDR3 has 13 amino acids.

This sequence joins TRBV7-9 and TRBJ1-2; a possible D gene is TRBD1 (6 bases). The TCR comes from a man between 18 and 29 years old in good health. The sample consisted of blood. The CDR3 loop reads CASSLEGGEGYTF. CDR3 nucleotides: TGTGCCAGCAGCTTAGAAGGGGGAGAGGGCTACACCTTC.